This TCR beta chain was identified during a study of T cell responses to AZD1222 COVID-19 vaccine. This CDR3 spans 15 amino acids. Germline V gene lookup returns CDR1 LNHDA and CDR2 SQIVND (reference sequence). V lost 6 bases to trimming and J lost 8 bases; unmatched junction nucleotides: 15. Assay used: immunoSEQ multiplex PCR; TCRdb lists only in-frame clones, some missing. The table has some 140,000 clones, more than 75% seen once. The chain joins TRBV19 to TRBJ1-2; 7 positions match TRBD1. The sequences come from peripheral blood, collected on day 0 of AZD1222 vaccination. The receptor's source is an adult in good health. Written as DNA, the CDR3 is TGTGCCAGTAGCCTACCTCCAGGGGGGGGTTACGGCTACACCTTC. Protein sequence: CASSLPPGGGYGYTF.